The 15 T cell receptor beta chains in this list originate from one sample, sequenced in a study of Graves' ophthalmopathy and Graves' hyperthyroidism. RNA transcripts provided the template for amplifying TCR beta CDR3 regions. The authors performed first-round RT-PCR with HTBI primers and then a second-round multiplex PCR. A single record per CDR3 protein comes from TCRdb applying MiXCR to the multiplex PCR reads. The table shows a few hundred thousand distinct CDR3 sequences, with approximately 18% occurring only once. The sample was peripheral blood. The origin of the receptors is an adult woman with stable Graves' hyperthyroidism.

The chain links TRBV12-5 to TRBJ1-2; possible D gene TRBD1, 5 bases. Germline V gives CDR1 LGHNT, CDR2 FRNRAP. Trimming took off 0 bases at V and 2 bases at J, with 13 bases between the two ends. The CDR3 totals 16 residues. CDR3 region: CASGLVLGRVNYGYTF. In DNA form, the CDR3 reads TGTGCTAGTGGTTTGGTACTCGGCAGGGTGAACTATGGCTACACCTTC.

A remark on this clonotype: The conserved phenylalanine or tryptophan normally closing the CDR3 is absent here, so this likely arose from a read error. No DNA is shown, since the ends of the CDR3 on it are uncertain; the CDR3 is the one TCRdb lists. This CDR3 is CASSRYEGVGEALL. The rearrangement joins TRBV6-2 or TRBV6-3 to TRBJ1-1. The CDR3 is 14 amino acids in total, end residues counted. Germline loops: CDR1 MNHEY, CDR2 SVGEGT.

This clonotype was seen ten or more times. The rearrangement joins TRBV19 to TRBJ1-5, with 9 bases identical to TRBD1. V shed 7 bases, J shed 2 bases, and the junction held 9 bases outside the gene matches. CDR1 and CDR2 (germline): LNHDA, SQIVND (reference sequence). This CDR3 spans 16 amino acids. In DNA, the CDR3 is TGTGCCAGTAAATACAGGGGGCGTCCAGGCAATCAGCCCCAGCATTTT. Translation: CASKYRGRPGNQPQHF.

The sample holds many counts of this clonotype. The rearrangement links TRBV19 to TRBJ2-7, with D perhaps TRBD2 (6 bases). The CDR3 has 13 residues. Germline values: CDR1 LNHDA, CDR2 SQIVND (reference sequence). The V end was cut by 7 bases, the J end by 1 base, with 11 bases between. The CDR3 reads CASNTAGSYEQYF. DNA for the CDR3: TGTGCCAGTAATACAGCGGGTTCCTACGAGCAGTACTTC.

The sample holds many counts of this clonotype. The final CDR3 position lacks the conserved phenylalanine or tryptophan, pointing to a likely read error. The chain couples TRBV7-3 to TRBJ2-7, with D possibly matching TRBD2 (6 bases). There are 14 residues in the CDR3. From germline, CDR1 is SGHTA and CDR2 FQGTGA. V was pared by 5 bases and J by 6 bases, with 17 bases between. CDR3 region: CASSQNGGLSEQYL. Written as DNA, the CDR3 is TGTGCCAGCAGCCAAAACGGGGGATTGAGCGAGCAGTACCTC.

This clonotype was counted ten times or more. V gene TRBV2 combines with J gene TRBJ1-1, with D uncertain. The CDR3 totals 12 residues. Germline V CDR1 and CDR2: SNHLY, FYNNEI. The V end lost 4 bases, the J end lost 7 bases, and 10 bases lay between the germline ends. CDR3 bases: TGTGCCAGCAGTGTTACCCGACGTGAAGCTTTCTTT. It translates to CASSVTRREAFF.

This clonotype was detected many times. The gene calls are TRBV24-1 and TRBJ2-5; D ambiguous. CDR3 size: 13 residues. Germline assignment: CDR1 KGHDR and CDR2 SFDVKD. V dropped 3 bases and J dropped 2 bases, with 6 bases sitting between them. The CDR3 region has the DNA TGTGCCACCAGTGATACATCACAAGAGACCCAGTACTTC. Translating it yields CATSDTSQETQYF.

This clonotype was counted at least ten times. The chain uses TRBV5-1 and TRBJ2-7, with a tentative D call TRBD1 (6 bases). CDR1 is SGHRS and CDR2 is YFSETQ in the germline V gene. V was trimmed by 4 bases and J by 0 bases, leaving 17 bases between them. This CDR3 spans 16 amino acids. As DNA, the CDR3 is TGCGCCAGCAGCCTCCTTTCGGACAGTAGCTCCTACGAGCAGTACTTC. Translating it yields CASSLLSDSSSYEQYF.

This clonotype has a count of ten or more. The chain recombines TRBV10-3 with TRBJ2-2, with D perhaps matching TRBD1 (6 bases). V was clipped by 4 bases and J by 2 bases, with 11 bases between them. This CDR3 is built from 15 residues. From germline, CDR1 is ENHRY and CDR2 SYGVKD. The CDR3 DNA reads as TGTGCCATCAGTGGTGGGACACCCAACACCGGGGAGCTGTTTTTT. Translation: CAISGGTPNTGELFF.

The J gene is TRBJ1-5, the V gene TRBV4-1; D gene uncertain. This CDR3 has 15 residues. Trimming left V 4 bases short and J 1 base short, with 11 bases between. In germline, CDR1 is MGHRA, CDR2 YSYEKL. The CDR3 protein is CASSRFVESNQPQHF. The CDR3 DNA reads as TGCGCCAGCAGCCGTTTTGTTGAAAGCAATCAGCCCCAGCATTTT.

This clonotype was picked up one time. The chain couples TRBV18 to TRBJ2-2, with D perhaps TRBD1 or TRBD2 (5 bases each). The CDR3 is 15 residues long. V lost 0 bases and J lost 6, with 11 bases in between. Germline CDR1 reads KGHSH; CDR2 reads LQKENI. CDR3 loop: CASSPPVVGAGELFF. In nucleotides, the CDR3 is TGTGCCAGCTCACCACCGGTTGTGGGGGCCGGGGAGCTGTTTTTT.

This clonotype occurred many times. This chain links TRBV28 with TRBJ1-1; D is unresolved. This CDR3 is 15 amino acids long. CDR1 and CDR2 from the germline V gene are MDHEN and SYDVKM. Trimming stripped 8 bases from V and 3 bases from J, with 19 bases between. The CDR3 spells CASHNLGRRHTEAFF. In nucleotides, the CDR3 is TGTGCCAGCCATAACCTCGGCCGGCGGCACACTGAAGCTTTCTTT.

The chain couples TRBV4-2 to TRBJ1-3; D unresolved. Germline V lookup: CDR1 LGHNA, CDR2 YNFKEQ. This CDR3 has 16 residues. Trimming removed 4 bases from V and 0 bases from J, with 13 bases in between. The CDR3 spells CASSPHRAGSGNTIYF. The DNA for the CDR3 is TGTGCCAGCAGCCCCCATCGGGCTGGCTCTGGAAACACCATATATTTT.

In its sample, this clonotype was seen a few times. The chain carries TRBV18 and TRBJ2-6, with 7 bases lining up with TRBD1. Germline loops: CDR1 KGHSH, CDR2 LQKENI. The CDR3 has 18 amino acids. After removal of 3 bases from V and 0 bases from J, the junction contained 8 bases not matched to a gene. CDR3 protein: CASSPTGTSGSGANVLTF. As DNA, the CDR3 is TGTGCCAGCTCACCGACAGGGACCTCTGGCTCTGGGGCCAACGTCCTGACTTTC.

This clonotype was recorded at least ten times. The gene calls are TRBV7-9 and TRBJ2-5; D possibly uses TRBD1 or TRBD2 (5 bases each). Germline V gene lookup returns CDR1 SEHNR and CDR2 FQNEAQ (reference sequence). The length of the CDR3 is 15 residues. V dropped 0 bases and J dropped 5 bases, with 13 bases sitting between them. The CDR3, as DNA: TGTGCCAGCAGCTTAGCGATCGGGACGAGGGAGACCCAGTACTTC. It encodes CASSLAIGTRETQYF.